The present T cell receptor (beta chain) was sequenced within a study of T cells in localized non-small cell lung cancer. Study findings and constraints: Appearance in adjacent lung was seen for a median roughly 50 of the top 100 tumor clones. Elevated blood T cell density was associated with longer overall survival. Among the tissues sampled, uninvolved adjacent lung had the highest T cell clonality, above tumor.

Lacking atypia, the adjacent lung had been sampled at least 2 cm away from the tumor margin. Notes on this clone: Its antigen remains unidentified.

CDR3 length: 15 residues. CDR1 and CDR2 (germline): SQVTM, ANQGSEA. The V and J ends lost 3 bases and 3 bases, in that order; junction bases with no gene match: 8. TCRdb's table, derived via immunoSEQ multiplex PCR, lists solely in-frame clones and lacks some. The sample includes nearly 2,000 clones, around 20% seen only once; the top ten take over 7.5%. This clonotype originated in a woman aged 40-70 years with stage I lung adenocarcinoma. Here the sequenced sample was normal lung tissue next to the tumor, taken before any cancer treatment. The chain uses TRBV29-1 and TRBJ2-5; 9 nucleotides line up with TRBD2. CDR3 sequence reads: CSVERGGDSEETQYF. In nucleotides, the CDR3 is TGCAGCGTTGAGCGGGGGGGCGATTCCGAAGAGACCCAGTACTTC.